The 19 T cell receptor beta chains presented below share a single source sample, sequenced in a study of shared clonotypes between healthy human individuals. The table came from immunoSEQ multiplex PCR; TCRdb's copy has only in-frame clones and leaves some out. Of around 370,000 clones detected, approximately 96% appear once; the ten largest clones hold about 0.34%. The sequenced sample consisted of memory CD8+ T cells sorted from blood. Subset described: CD45RO+ cells pooled with CCR7-negative TemRA cells. These TCRs come from a man in his thirties or forties in good health.

This chain uses TRBV28 with TRBJ2-2; 9 nucleotides line up with TRBD1. Germline CDR1 reads MDHEN; CDR2 reads SYDVKM. J gave up 4 bases and V 3 bases, and 3 bases lay outside the gene matches. The CDR3 covers 15 residues. CDR3 sequence: CASSFETGGTGELFF. Here the CDR3 DNA reads TGTGCCAGCAGTTTTGAGACAGGGGGCACCGGGGAGCTGTTTTTT.

This clone has a single count. The J gene is TRBJ2-1, the V gene TRBV6-1; no reliable D call. Germline CDR1 is MNHNS and CDR2 is SASEGT. The CDR3 has 13 residues. V was clipped by 6 bases and J by 9 bases, with 15 bases between them. CDR3 in DNA: TGTGCCAGCAGGGCCCTGAGATTTAGTGAGCAGTTCTTC. Translated, it gives CASRALRFSEQFF.

The genes are TRBV4-1 and TRBJ1-4; 7 nucleotides match TRBD1. CDR3 length: 18 residues. The V gene's germline CDR1 is MGHRA and CDR2 YSYEKL. Trimming at V came to 0 bases and at J to 0 bases, leaving 7 bases not matched to a gene. The DNA for the CDR3 is TGCGCCAGCAGCCAAGACTACGACAGGGTGGCAACTAATGAAAAACTGTTTTTT. This sequence encodes CASSQDYDRVATNEKLFF.

The chain's CDR3 is CASTPGGWDYGYTF. CDR3 nucleotide sequence: TGTGCCAGCACCCCCGGAGGGTGGGACTATGGCTACACCTTC. V usage is TRBV6-6 and J usage is TRBJ1-2; D is unclear. Germline CDR1 is MNHNY and CDR2 is SVGAGI (reference sequence). V dropped 7 bases and J dropped 3 bases, with 15 bases sitting between them. The CDR3 totals 14 residues.

The chain joins TRBV9 to TRBJ1-1; possibly TRBD1 for D (5 bases). Germline lookup yields CDR1 SGDLS and CDR2 YYNGEE. This CDR3 region has 13 residues. Trimming cost V 3 bases and J 0 bases, with 6 bases left between them. The CDR3 DNA is TGTGCCAGCAGCGGACAGTTGAACACTGAAGCTTTCTTT. It translates to CASSGQLNTEAFF.

The CDR3 coding sequence is TGTGCCAGCAGCGGATGGGGTCGGCAAGAGACCCAGTACTTC. Amino acid sequence: CASSGWGRQETQYF. The rearrangement uses TRBV5-4 and TRBJ2-5; D unresolved. This CDR3 has 14 residues. V was trimmed by 4 bases and J by 2 bases, leaving 12 bases between them. Germline V CDR1 and CDR2: SGHNT, YYREEE (reference sequence).

The table lists this clone with a count of one. This chain uses TRBV30 with TRBJ1-1; possible D gene TRBD1, 5 bases. The CDR3 has 14 amino acids. Germline V CDR1 and CDR2: GTSNPN, SVGIG (reference sequence). The ends were cut back, 2 bases at V and 0 bases at J, with 10 bases in the middle. CDR3 sequence: CAWSRQFMNTEAFF. CDR3 nucleotide sequence: TGTGCCTGGAGTAGACAGTTTATGAACACTGAAGCTTTCTTT.

The genes are TRBV14 and TRBJ1-2; 9 bases map to TRBD1. Germline CDR1 is SGHDN and CDR2 is FVKESK. There are 15 residues in the CDR3. The ends lost 4 bases at V and 2 bases at J; junction bases unmatched: 5. CDR3 loop: CASSPRTGANYGYTF. The CDR3 DNA sequence: TGTGCCAGCAGCCCCAGGACAGGGGCGAACTATGGCTACACCTTC.

This chain connects TRBV27 to TRBJ2-7; 9 bases map to TRBD1. CDR3 length: 15 residues. V shed 2 bases, J shed 4 bases, and the junction held 6 bases outside the gene matches. Germline V gives CDR1 MNHEY, CDR2 SMNVEV (reference sequence). CDR3 coding DNA: TGTGCCAGCAGTTTAACCCGAGGGACAGGGTACGAGCAGTACTTC. Its translation: CASSLTRGTGYEQYF.

The table lists this clone with a few counts. The same CDR3 can be traced to other DNA sequences in this sample. This sequence joins TRBV6-5 and TRBJ1-5; D might be TRBD1 (5 bases). The germline V gene has CDR1 MNHEY and CDR2 SVGAGI. Trimming took 0 bases from V and 0 from J, leaving 6 bases between them. This CDR3 is built from 15 residues. CDR3 nucleotide sequence: TGTGCCAGCAGTTACTCGGGGGGTAGCAATCAGCCCCAGCATTTT. Protein: CASSYSGGSNQPQHF.

V and J are TRBV7-9 and TRBJ2-2, with 9 bases matching TRBD1. Trimming took 4 bases from V and 6 from J; bases not matched to a gene: 6. The CDR3 totals 15 residues. CDR1 SEHNR and CDR2 FQNEAQ come from the germline V gene (reference sequence). The CDR3 DNA sequence: TGTGCCAGCAGCTCGGGACAGGGCGGGGCCGGGGAGCTGTTTTTT. Its translation is CASSSGQGGAGELFF. The complete variable domain, with remaining parts taken from reference TRBV7-9 and TRBJ2-2, reads DTGVSQNPRHKITKRGQNVTFRCDPISEHNRLYWYRQTLGQGPEFLTYFQNEAQLEKSRLLSDRFSAERPKGSFSTLEIQRTEQGDSAMYLCASSSGQGGAGELFFGEGSRLTVL.

This rearrangement joins TRBV28 to TRBJ1-5; a weak D match, TRBD1 (5 bases). Germline V gives CDR1 MDHEN, CDR2 SYDVKM. The ends were cut back, 3 bases at V and 4 bases at J, with 25 bases in the middle. The CDR3 contains 19 residues. The CDR3 spells CASSFSGGGLLTRNQPQHF. CDR3 in DNA: TGTGCCAGCAGTTTCTCTGGCGGGGGGTTGCTAACGAGGAATCAGCCCCAGCATTTT.

V is TRBV2 and J is TRBJ2-7, with 9 bases that match TRBD2. CDR3 length equals 14 residues. The V gene's germline CDR1 is SNHLY and CDR2 FYNNEI. With 6 bases clipped from V and 3 bases from J, the junction kept 6 bases outside the gene matches. The CDR3 sequence: CASSPGLAIYEQYF. The CDR3 nucleotides read TGTGCCAGCAGCCCAGGACTAGCGATCTACGAGCAGTACTTC.

The chain couples TRBV4-2 to TRBJ2-7, with D maybe TRBD2 (5 bases). The CDR3 has 16 residues. Per the germline V gene, CDR1 is LGHNA and CDR2 is YNFKEQ. The V end was cut by 0 bases, the J end by 7 bases, with 19 bases between. CDR3 residues: CASSQDSAGNFWEQYF. Written as DNA, the CDR3 is TGTGCCAGCAGCCAAGACTCCGCCGGGAACTTCTGGGAGCAGTACTTC.

The chain couples TRBV5-5 to TRBJ2-1; no clear D gene. This CDR3 contains 12 residues. Trimming removed 1 base at V and 7 bases at J, with 6 bases between. The V gene's germline CDR1 is SGHKS and CDR2 YYEKEE (reference sequence). The CDR3 nucleotides read TGTGCCAGCAGCTTGTCTGTAAATGAGCAGTTCTTC. Its translation is CASSLSVNEQFF.

The chain recombines TRBV30 with TRBJ2-7, with D possibly being TRBD1 or TRBD2 (7 bases each). Trimming took 0 bases from V and 3 from J, leaving 15 bases between them. The CDR3 is 15 residues long. Germline CDR1 reads GTSNPN; CDR2 reads SVGIG (reference sequence). Here the CDR3 reads CAWSVRGRGGYEQYF. CDR3 bases: TGTGCCTGGAGTGTTAGGGGCAGGGGGGGCTACGAGCAGTACTTC.

The rearrangement uses TRBV19 and TRBJ2-2; the D gene is possibly TRBD2 (5 bases). The CDR3 runs to 12 residues. The germline V gene encodes CDR1 LNHDA and CDR2 SQIVND (reference sequence). The V end lost 8 bases, the J end lost 6 bases, and 10 bases lay between the germline ends. The CDR3 reads CASGWEPGELFF. The CDR3 DNA reads TGTGCCAGTGGCTGGGAGCCCGGGGAGCTGTTTTTT.

V and J are TRBV19 and TRBJ2-2, with unresolved D. The V end lost 3 bases, the J end lost 0 bases, and 5 bases lay between the germline ends. Germline-derived CDR1 and CDR2 are LNHDA and SQIVND (reference sequence). The CDR3 runs to 14 residues. The CDR3 nucleotides are TGTGCCAGTAGTATTTTAGCGAACACCGGGGAGCTGTTTTTT. Translated: CASSILANTGELFF.

The chain joins TRBV7-3 to TRBJ2-7; 10 bases agree with TRBD2. Germline CDR1 is SGHTA and CDR2 is FQGTGA. Trimming removed 1 base from V and 11 bases from J; junction bases left unmatched: 5. The CDR3 is 13 amino acids. CDR3 coding DNA: TGTGCCAGCAGCTTAAACCCTAGCGGGAGAAAGTACTTC. It codes for CASSLNPSGRKYF.